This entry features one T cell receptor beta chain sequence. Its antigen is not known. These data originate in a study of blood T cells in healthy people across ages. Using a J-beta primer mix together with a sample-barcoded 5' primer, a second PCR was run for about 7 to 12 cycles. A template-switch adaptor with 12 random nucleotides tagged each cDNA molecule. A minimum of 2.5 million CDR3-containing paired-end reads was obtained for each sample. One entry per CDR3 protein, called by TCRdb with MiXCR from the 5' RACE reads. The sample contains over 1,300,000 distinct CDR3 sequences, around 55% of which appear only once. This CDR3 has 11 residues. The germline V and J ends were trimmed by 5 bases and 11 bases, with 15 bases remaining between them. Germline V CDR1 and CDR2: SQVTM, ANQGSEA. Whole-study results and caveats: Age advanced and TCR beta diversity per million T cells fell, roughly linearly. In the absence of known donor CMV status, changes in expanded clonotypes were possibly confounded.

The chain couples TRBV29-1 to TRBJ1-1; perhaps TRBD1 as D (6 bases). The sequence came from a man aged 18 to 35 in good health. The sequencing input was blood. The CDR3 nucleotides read TGCAGCGTTACTCATTCTGGGGGCGCTTTCTTT. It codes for CSVTHSGGAFF.